This TCR beta chain came from a study of cytotoxic CD8 clonotypes in ibrutinib-treated CLL. Whole-study context: Partial response was seen in approximately 24 patients and complete response in 2; after median 68 months, about 14 stayed remitted, around 12 progressed. Whole-study results and caveats: Measured clonality at baseline was greater than in age-matched healthy donors and tracked with circulating CD8+ T-cell counts. Sampling schedules were unmatched across sustained-remission and progressing patients. Public clonotypes occurred uncommonly; on treatment, they contracted or remained stable.

The data were produced by immunoSEQ multiplex PCR, yet TCRdb's version contains in-frame clones alone and is incomplete. The profile shows 200,000 or so clones, roughly 79% of them singletons. In the case of this clone: What it binds is unknown.

Trimming left V 3 bases short and J 2 bases short, with 7 bases between. Germline CDR1 MNHEY, CDR2 SMNVEV (reference sequence). CDR3 length: 13 residues. The sequencing here drew on PBMCs, taken after 12 months of ibrutinib treatment. The chain links TRBV27 to TRBJ2-5; D may be TRBD2 (6 bases). The origin of this receptor is a human donor with chronic lymphocytic leukemia. The CDR3: CASSFREQETQYF. The DNA of the CDR3 is TGTGCCAGCAGTTTCCGGGAGCAAGAGACCCAGTACTTC.